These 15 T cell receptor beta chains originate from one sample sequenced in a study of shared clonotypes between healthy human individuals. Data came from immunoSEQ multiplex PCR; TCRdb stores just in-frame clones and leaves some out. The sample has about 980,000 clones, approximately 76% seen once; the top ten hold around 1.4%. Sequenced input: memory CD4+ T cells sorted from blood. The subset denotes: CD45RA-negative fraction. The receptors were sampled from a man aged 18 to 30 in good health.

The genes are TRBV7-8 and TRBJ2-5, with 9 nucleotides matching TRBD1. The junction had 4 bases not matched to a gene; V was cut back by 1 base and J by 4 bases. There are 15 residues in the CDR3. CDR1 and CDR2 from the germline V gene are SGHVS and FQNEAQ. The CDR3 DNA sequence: TGTGCCAGCAGCTTAGAGGACAGGGGTCGAGAGACCCAGTACTTC. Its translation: CASSLEDRGRETQYF.

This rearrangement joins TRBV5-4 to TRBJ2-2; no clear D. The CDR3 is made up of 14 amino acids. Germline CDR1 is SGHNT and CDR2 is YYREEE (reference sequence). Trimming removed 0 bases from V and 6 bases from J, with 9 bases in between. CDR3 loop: CASSLDLRPGELFF. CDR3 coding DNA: TGTGCCAGCAGCTTGGATTTGCGTCCCGGGGAGCTGTTTTTT.

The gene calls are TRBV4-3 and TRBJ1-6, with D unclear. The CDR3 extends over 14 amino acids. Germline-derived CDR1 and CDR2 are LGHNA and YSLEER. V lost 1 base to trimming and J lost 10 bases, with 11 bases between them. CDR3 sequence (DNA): TGCGCCAGCAGCCAAGGAGGGTTCCGCTCACCCCTCCACTTT. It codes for CASSQGGFRSPLHF.

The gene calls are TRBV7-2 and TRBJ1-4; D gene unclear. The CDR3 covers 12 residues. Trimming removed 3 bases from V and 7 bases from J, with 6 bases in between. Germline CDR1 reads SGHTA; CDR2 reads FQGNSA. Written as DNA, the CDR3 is TGTGCCAGCAGCTTTGGGAGTGAAAAACTGTTTTTT. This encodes CASSFGSEKLFF.

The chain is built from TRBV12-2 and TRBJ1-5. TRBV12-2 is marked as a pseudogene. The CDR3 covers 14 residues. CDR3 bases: TGTGCAAGTCGCTTAGGGAGAAGCAATCAGCCCCAGCATTTT. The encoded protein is CASRLGRSNQPQHF.

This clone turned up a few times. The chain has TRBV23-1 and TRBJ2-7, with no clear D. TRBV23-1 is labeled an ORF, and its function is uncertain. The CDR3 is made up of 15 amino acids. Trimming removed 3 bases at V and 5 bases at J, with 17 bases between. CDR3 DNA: TGCGCCAGCAGTCAGGGCAGCGACACTCCCCACGAGCAGTACTTC. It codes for CASSQGSDTPHEQYF.

The chain's CDR3 is CASSIAGANTGELFF. For the CDR3, the DNA is TGCGCCAGCAGTATAGCGGGGGCGAACACCGGGGAGCTGTTTTTT. This chain connects TRBV5-1 to TRBJ2-2, with 9 bases identical to TRBD2. V dropped 5 bases and J dropped 0; count of bases not matched to a gene: 2. This CDR3 comprises 15 residues. Germline assignment: CDR1 SGHRS and CDR2 YFSETQ.

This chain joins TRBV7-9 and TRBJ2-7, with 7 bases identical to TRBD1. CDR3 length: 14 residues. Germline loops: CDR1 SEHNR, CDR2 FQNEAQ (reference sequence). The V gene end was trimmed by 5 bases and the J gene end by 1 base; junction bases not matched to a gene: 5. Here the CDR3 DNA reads TGTGCCAGCAGCCGGGACAGCGTATCCTACGAGCAGTACTTC. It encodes CASSRDSVSYEQYF.

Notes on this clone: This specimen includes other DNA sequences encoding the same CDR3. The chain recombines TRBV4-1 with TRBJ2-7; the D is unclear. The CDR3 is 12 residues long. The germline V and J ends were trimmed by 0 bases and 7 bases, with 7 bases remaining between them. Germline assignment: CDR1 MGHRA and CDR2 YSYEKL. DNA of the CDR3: TGCGCCAGCAGCCAAGAAGTGGGAGAGCAGTACTTC. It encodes CASSQEVGEQYF.

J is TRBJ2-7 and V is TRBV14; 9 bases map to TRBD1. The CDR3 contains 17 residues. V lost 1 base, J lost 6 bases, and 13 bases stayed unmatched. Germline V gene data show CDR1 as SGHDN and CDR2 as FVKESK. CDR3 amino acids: CASSQGVLGTGLSEQYF. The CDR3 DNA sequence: TGTGCCAGCAGCCAAGGAGTTCTCGGGACAGGGCTGTCCGAGCAGTACTTC.

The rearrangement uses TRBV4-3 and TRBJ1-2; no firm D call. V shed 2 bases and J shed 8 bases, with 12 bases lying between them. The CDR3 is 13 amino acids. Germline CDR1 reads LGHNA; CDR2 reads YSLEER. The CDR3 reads CASSQRVGGGYTF. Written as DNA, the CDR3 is TGCGCCAGCAGCCAAAGGGTTGGCGGAGGCTACACCTTC.

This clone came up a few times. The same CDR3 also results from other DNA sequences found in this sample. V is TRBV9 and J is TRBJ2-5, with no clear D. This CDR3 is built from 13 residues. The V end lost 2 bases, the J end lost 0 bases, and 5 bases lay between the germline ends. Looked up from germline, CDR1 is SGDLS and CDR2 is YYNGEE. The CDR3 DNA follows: TGTGCCAGCAGCGTCACAGACCAAGAGACCCAGTACTTC. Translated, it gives CASSVTDQETQYF.

CDR3 sequence: CAWSPEETQYF. The DNA of the CDR3 is TGTGCCTGGAGCCCGGAAGAGACCCAGTACTTC. The rearrangement joins TRBV30 to TRBJ2-5; D gene unclear. CDR3 length: 11 amino acids. Germline V lookup: CDR1 GTSNPN, CDR2 SVGIG (reference sequence). V lost 3 bases, J lost 3 bases, and 5 bases lay in between.

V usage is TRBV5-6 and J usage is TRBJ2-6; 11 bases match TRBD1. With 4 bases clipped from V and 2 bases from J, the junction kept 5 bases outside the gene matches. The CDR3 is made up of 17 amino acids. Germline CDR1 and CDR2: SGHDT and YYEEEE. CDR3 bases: TGTGCCAGCAGCACCCCGGGACAGGGGGCTGGGGCCAACGTCCTGACTTTC. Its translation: CASSTPGQGAGANVLTF.

CDR3 in amino acids: CASSPRRTDDYGYTF. The CDR3 DNA reads as TGTGCCAGCAGTCCCCGTAGGACGGACGACTATGGCTACACCTTC. The J gene is TRBJ1-2, the V gene TRBV6-6; D gene uncertain. V gave up 5 bases and J gave up 3 bases, with 16 bases separating them. The germline V gene encodes CDR1 MNHNY and CDR2 SVGAGI (reference sequence). The CDR3 has 15 amino acids.